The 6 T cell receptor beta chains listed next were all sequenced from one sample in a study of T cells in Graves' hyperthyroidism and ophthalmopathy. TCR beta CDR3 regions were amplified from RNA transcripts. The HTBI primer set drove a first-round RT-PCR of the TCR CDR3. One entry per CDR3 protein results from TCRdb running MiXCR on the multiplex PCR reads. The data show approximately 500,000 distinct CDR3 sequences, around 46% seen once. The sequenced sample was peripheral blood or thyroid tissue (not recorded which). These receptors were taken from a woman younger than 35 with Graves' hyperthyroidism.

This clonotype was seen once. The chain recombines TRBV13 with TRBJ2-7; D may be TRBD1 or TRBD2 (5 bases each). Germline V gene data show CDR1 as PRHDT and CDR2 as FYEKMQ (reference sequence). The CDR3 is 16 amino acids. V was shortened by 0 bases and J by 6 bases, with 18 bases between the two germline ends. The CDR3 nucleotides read TGTGCCAGCAGCTTAGGTACCCTGGGACGGTCCCTCGAGCAGTACTTC. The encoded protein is CASSLGTLGRSLEQYF.

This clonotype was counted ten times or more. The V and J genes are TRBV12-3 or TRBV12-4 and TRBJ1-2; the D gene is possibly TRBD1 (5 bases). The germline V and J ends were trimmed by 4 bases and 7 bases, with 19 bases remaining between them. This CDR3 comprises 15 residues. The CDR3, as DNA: TGTGCCAGCAGTTCGGCAGCGGCAGGGCTTGGTGGCTACACCTTC. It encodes CASSSAAAGLGGYTF.

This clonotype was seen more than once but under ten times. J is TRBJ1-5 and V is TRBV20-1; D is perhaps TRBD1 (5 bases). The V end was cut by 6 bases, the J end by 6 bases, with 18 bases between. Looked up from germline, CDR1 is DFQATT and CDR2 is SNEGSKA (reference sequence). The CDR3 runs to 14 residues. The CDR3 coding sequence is TGCAGTGCCACCCCGGGGGGTCCCGTTCAGCCCCAGCATTTT. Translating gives CSATPGGPVQPQHF.

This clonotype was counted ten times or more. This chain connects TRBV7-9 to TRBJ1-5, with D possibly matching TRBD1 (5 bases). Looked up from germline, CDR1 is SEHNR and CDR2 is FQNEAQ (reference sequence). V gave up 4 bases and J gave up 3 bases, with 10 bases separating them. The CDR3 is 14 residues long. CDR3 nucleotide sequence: TGTGCCAGCAGCTCCCCGGGACCCAATCAGCCCCAGCATTTT. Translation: CASSSPGPNQPQHF.

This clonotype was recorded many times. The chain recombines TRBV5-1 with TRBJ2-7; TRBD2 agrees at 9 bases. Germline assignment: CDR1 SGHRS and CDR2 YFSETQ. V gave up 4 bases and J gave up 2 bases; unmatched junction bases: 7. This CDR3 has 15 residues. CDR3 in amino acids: CASSRLAGAAYEQYF. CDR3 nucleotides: TGCGCCAGCAGCAGATTAGCGGGAGCAGCCTACGAGCAGTACTTC.

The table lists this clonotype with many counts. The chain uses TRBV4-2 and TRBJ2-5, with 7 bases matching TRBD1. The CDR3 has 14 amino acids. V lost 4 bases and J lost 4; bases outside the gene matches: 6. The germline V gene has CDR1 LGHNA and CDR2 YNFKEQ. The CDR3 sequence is CASSPDRARETQYF. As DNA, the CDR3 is TGTGCCAGCAGCCCCGACAGGGCACGAGAGACCCAGTACTTC.